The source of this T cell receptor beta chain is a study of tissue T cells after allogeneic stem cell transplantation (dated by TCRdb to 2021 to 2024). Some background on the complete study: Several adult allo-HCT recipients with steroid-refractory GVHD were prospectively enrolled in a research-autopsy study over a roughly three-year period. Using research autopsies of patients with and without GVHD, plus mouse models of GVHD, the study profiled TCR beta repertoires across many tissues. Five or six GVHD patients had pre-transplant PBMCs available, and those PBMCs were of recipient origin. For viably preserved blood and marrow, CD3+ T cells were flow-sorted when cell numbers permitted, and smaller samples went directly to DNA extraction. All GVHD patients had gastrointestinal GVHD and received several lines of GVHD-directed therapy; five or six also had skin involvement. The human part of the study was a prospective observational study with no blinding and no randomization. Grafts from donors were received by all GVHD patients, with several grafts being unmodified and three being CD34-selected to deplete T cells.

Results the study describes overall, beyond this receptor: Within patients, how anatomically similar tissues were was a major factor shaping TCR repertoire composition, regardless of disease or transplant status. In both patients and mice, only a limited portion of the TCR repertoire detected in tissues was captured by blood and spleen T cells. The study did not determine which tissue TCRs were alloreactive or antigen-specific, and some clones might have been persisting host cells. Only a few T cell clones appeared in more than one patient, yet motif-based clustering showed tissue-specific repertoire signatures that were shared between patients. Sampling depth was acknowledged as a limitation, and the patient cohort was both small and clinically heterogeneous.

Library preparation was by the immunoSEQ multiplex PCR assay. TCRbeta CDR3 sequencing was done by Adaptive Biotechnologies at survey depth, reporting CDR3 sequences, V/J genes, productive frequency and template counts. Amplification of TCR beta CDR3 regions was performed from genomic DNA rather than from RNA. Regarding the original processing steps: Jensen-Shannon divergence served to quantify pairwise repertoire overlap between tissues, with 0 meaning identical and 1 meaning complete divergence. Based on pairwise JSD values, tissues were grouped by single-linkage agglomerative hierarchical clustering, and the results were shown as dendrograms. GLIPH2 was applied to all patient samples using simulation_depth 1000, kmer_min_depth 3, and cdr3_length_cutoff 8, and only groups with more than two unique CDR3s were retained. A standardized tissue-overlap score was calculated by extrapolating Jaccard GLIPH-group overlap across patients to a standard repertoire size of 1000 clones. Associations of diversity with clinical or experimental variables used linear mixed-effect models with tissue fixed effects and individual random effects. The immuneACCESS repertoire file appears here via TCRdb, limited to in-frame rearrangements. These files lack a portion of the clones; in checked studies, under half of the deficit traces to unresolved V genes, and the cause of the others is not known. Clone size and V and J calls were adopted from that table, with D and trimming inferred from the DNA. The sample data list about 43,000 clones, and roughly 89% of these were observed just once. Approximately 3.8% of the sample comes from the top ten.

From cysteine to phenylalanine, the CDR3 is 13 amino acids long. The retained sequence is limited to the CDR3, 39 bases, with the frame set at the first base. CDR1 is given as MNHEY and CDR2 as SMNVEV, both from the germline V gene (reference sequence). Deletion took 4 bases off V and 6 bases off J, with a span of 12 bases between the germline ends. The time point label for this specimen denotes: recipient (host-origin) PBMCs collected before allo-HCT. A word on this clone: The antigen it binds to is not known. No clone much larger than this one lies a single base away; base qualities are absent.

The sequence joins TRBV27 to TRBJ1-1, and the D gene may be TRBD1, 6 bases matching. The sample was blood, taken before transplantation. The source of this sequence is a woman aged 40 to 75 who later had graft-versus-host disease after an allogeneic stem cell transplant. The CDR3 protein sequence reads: CASSSRGMPEAFF. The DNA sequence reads TGTGCCAGCAGTTCGAGGGGGATGCCTGAAGCTTTCTTT.